These T cell receptor beta chains were read from a single sample in a study of T cells after posttransplantation cyclophosphamide. Libraries were prepared by immunoSEQ multiplex PCR; TCRdb keeps only in-frame clonotypes and omits some of them. The data contain about 10,000 clones, approximately 81% of them seen just once; the ten biggest clones take up under 7%. The sample in question was PBMCs, obtained after allogeneic stem cell transplant with posttransplant cyclophosphamide. Receptor source: a female patient aged 50 to 60 who received an allogeneic stem cell transplant from a related donor, was CMV-positive, and had no GVHD. The graft donor may be the source of some T cells. Both conserved end residues are part of each CDR3. A D gene is named only where the DNA matches it firmly. Some rows have no size entry. The others give once, few or many, or a class for an expanded clone.

>-|-|TRBV5-1|TRBJ1-1
TGCGCCAGCAGCTCTCTCGGGATTGCGAACACTGAAGCTTTCTTT
CASSSLGIANTEAFF
>-|-|TRBV4-2|TRBJ1-6
TGTGCCAGCAGCCAAGATACAGGCCCCTATAATTCACCCCTCCACTTT
CASSQDTGPYNSPLHF
>once|TRBD1|TRBV9|TRBJ1-6
TGTGCCAGCAGCGTAGTTGACAGGGGTTGGGATAATTCACCCCTCCACTTT
CASSVVDRGWDNSPLHF
>-|-|TRBV2|TRBJ2-3
TGTGCCAGCACGGATGAGGTCGGCACAGATACGCAGTATTTT
CASTDEVGTDTQYF
>-|TRBD2|TRBV4-1|TRBJ2-1
TGCGCCAGCAGCCAAGTCCTAGCGGGGGGGCCCTCCTACAATGAGCAGTTCTTC
CASSQVLAGGPSYNEQFF
>-|-|TRBV7-6|TRBJ1-4
TGTGCCAGCAGCTCCGGGGTTGCAACTAATGAAAAACTGTTTTTT
CASSSGVATNEKLFF
>medium-sized|-|TRBV10-3|TRBJ1-1
TGTGCCATCAGTGGAGGGTACGGCGCTTTCTTT
CAISGGYGAFF
>-|TRBD1|TRBV6-5|TRBJ2-5
TGTGCCAGCGTGAAAACAGGGGAAGAGACCCAGTACTTC
CASVKTGEETQYF
>-|TRBD1|TRBV19|TRBJ2-2
TGTGCCAGTAGTAGAAGACAGGGGGCGTACACCGGGGAGCTGTTTTTT
CASSRRQGAYTGELFF
>-|TRBD1|TRBV10-3|TRBJ1-4
TGTGCCATCAGTGTGGGACAGCCTAATGAAAAACTGTTTTTT
CAISVGQPNEKLFF
>few|-|TRBV18|TRBJ2-2
TGTGCCAGCTCACCACTCGGGACTCCTAACACCGGGGAGCTGTTTTTT
CASSPLGTPNTGELFF
>-|-|TRBV19|TRBJ2-2
TGTGCTTCCTCCGAAGGGTCAGGGCGGAACACCGGGGAGCTGTTTTTT
CASSEGSGRNTGELFF
>-|TRBD2|TRBV30|TRBJ2-2
TGTGCCTGGAGTTCTGGGAGGGTCTCGGGCGGGGAGCTGTTTTTT
CAWSSGRVSGGELFF
>few|-|TRBV28|TRBJ2-3
TGTGCCACCATACTGGGGGCCAGCACAGATACGCAGTATTTT
CATILGASTDTQYF
>-|TRBD2|TRBV7-6|TRBJ2-7
TGTGCCAGCAGCGCCGGGACTAGCGGGGCCCCTATATACGAGCAGTACTTC
CASSAGTSGAPIYEQYF
>-|TRBD1|TRBV5-1|TRBJ2-1
TGCGCCAGCAGCTTGAGTTTAGGGCAGGGGGCGTACAATGAGCAGTTCTTC
CASSLSLGQGAYNEQFF
>-|-|TRBV19|TRBJ2-3
TGTGCCAGTAGGAGGCGGGATACGCAGTATTTT
CASRRRDTQYF
>-|-|TRBV7-9|TRBJ2-1
TGTGCCAGCAGACCTGAGCGCGGTAGCTCCTACAATGAGCAGTTCTTC
CASRPERGSSYNEQFF
>-|-|TRBV9|TRBJ2-3
TGTGCCAGCAGCGTAGACCTAGCGTCTACAGATACGCAGTATTTT
CASSVDLASTDTQYF
>-|TRBD1|TRBV5-1|TRBJ2-2
TGCGCCAGCAGCTTGTATCGACAGGGGGACACCGGGGAGCTGTTTTTT
CASSLYRQGDTGELFF
>-|TRBD2|TRBV19|TRBJ2-3
TGTGCCAGTAGTGGGCACACGGGAGGGCGGAGAGTAGAAGGTACGCAGTATTTT
CASSGHTGGRRVEGTQYF
>-|-|TRBV4-3|TRBJ2-7
TGCGCCAGCAGCTGGGGGCGGATCCCGACCTACGAGCAGTACTTC
CASSWGRIPTYEQYF
>-|-|TRBV21-1|TRBJ2-1
TGTGCCAGCAGCAAAGACCTAGCGGGGGATATCAATGAGCAGTTCTTC
CASSKDLAGDINEQFF
>-|TRBD2|TRBV4-2|TRBJ2-3
TGTGCCAGCAGCCAAACTAGCGGGGCGCCAGATACGCAGTATTTT
CASSQTSGAPDTQYF
>-|-|TRBV19|TRBJ1-1
TGTGCCAGTAAGGTATCCGGGGGGCGGACTGAAGCTTTCTTT
CASKVSGGRTEAFF
>-|-|TRBV7-2|TRBJ2-3
TGTGCCAGCAGAGTGGGCGTAGATACGCAGTATTTT
CASRVGVDTQYF
>-|-|TRBV7-8|TRBJ2-1
TGTGCCAGCAGCTTAGCGCGTAGCTCGGATGAGCAGTTCTTC
CASSLARSSDEQFF
>-|TRBD1|TRBV5-5|TRBJ2-7
TGTGCCAGCAGCCCAGGACAGGGGGCCTACGAGCAGTACTTC
CASSPGQGAYEQYF
>-|-|TRBV6-1|TRBJ1-1
TGTGCCAGCAGTGAATGGACAGCTTCGAACACTGAAGCTTTCTTT
CASSEWTASNTEAFF
>-|TRBD1|TRBV6-1|TRBJ2-5
TGTGCCAGCAGTGCCGGGACAGGGGGACAGACCCAGTACTTC
CASSAGTGGQTQYF
>-|-|TRBV29-1|TRBJ2-7
TGCAGCGCTCAAACTCGCGCGCAGGGAGGACACGAGCAGTACTTC
CSAQTRAQGGHEQYF
>-|-|TRBV5-5|TRBJ1-5
TGTGCCAGCAGCTTTCTCCCGGAGAATCAGCCCCAGCATTTT
CASSFLPENQPQHF
>-|TRBD2|TRBV2|TRBJ2-7
TGTGCCAGCCCGCTCATTGCGGGGGACTCCTACGAGCAGTACTTC
CASPLIAGDSYEQYF
>-|-|TRBV27|TRBJ1-5
TGTGCCAGCAGTTTAAGGGCGGACACTTATAGCAATCAGCCCCAGCATTTT
CASSLRADTYSNQPQHF
>-|-|TRBV6-1|TRBJ1-6
TGTGCCAGCACCCCGTCAGGCTCCTATAATTCACCCCTCCACTTT
CASTPSGSYNSPLHF
>-|TRBD2|TRBV19|TRBJ2-3
TGTGCCAGTAGTACTAGCGGCCCCACAGATACGCAGTATTTT
CASSTSGPTDTQYF
>-|TRBD1|TRBV15|TRBJ1-1
TGTGCCACCAGCAGGGCAGGGGGCACTGAAGCTTTCTTT
CATSRAGGTEAFF
>-|TRBD1|TRBV9|TRBJ2-7
TGTGCCAGCAGCCCCAGGACAGGGAGCTACGAGCAGTACTTC
CASSPRTGSYEQYF
>-|-|TRBV5-1|TRBJ2-7
TGCGCCAGCAGGTTCCAGGGGAATGAGCAGTACTTC
CASRFQGNEQYF
>-|-|TRBV15|TRBJ2-7
TGTGCCACCAGCAACCCCAATAGGATTACAGGCTCCTACGAGCAGTACTTC
CATSNPNRITGSYEQYF
>-|-|TRBV30|TRBJ1-1
TGTGCCTGCCAGGTACTTATGCACACTGAAGCTTTCTTT
CACQVLMHTEAFF
>-|TRBD1|TRBV5-1|TRBJ1-1
TGCGCCAGCAGCTCTCAAGTAGGGACAGAGGAAGCTTTCTTT
CASSSQVGTEEAFF
>once|-|TRBV10-3|TRBJ1-6
TGTGCCATCAGTGAGCGGGGAGGCTATAATTCACCCCTCCACTTT
CAISERGGYNSPLHF
>-|-|TRBV12-5|TRBJ1-3
TGTGCTAGTGCCCTAAGGGAGTCCGGAAACACCATATATTTT
CASALRESGNTIYF
>-|TRBD2|TRBV7-2|TRBJ2-7
TGTGCCAGCAGCTCCCAGACTAGCGGGGGGGTTTTACCCTACGAGCAGTACTTC
CASSSQTSGGVLPYEQYF
>-|-|TRBV5-4|TRBJ1-2
TGTGCCAGCAGCTTGCCAGACTATGGCTACACCTTC
CASSLPDYGYTF
>-|TRBD1|TRBV7-9|TRBJ2-2
TGTGCCAGCAAAACAGGGACAGAGAACACCGGGGAGCTGTTTTTT
CASKTGTENTGELFF
>-|-|TRBV6-6|TRBJ1-4
TGTGCCAGCACCAGAAGGGGCGAAAAACTGTTTTTT
CASTRRGEKLFF
>-|-|TRBV7-6|TRBJ2-1
TGTGCCAGCAGCTCCCAGTTCGATGAGCAGTTCTTC
CASSSQFDEQFF
>-|TRBD1|TRBV5-6|TRBJ1-2
TGTGCCAGCAGCTTTAAGGGGGCCGGTGGCTACACCTTC
CASSFKGAGGYTF
>-|TRBD2|TRBV9|TRBJ2-3
TGTGCCAGCAGTCGGACTAGCGGGGCCGGAAACACAGATACGCAGTATTTT
CASSRTSGAGNTDTQYF
>-|TRBD1|TRBV5-4|TRBJ1-1
TGTGCCAGCAGTACACAGGGGGCGCGGACTGAAGCTTTCTTT
CASSTQGARTEAFF
>-|TRBD1|TRBV11-3|TRBJ2-1
TGTGCCAGCAGCTTAGATCCGGGCCGGACAGGGGGCAATGAGCAGTTCTTC
CASSLDPGRTGGNEQFF
>-|TRBD2|TRBV2|TRBJ2-3
TGTGCCAGCAGCGCGAGGCTCGGGGGGGCCTCTGGCACAGATACGCAGTATTTT
CASSARLGGASGTDTQYF
>-|TRBD1|TRBV7-7|TRBJ1-3
TGTGCTAGCAGCCAGACAGGGCGTGGAAACACCATATATTTT
CASSQTGRGNTIYF
>few|-|TRBV7-9|TRBJ1-3
TGTGCCGTGAGCGGGGAGTCTGGAAACACCATATATTTT
CAVSGESGNTIYF
>few|TRBD2|TRBV10-2|TRBJ2-7
TGCGCCAGCAGACTAGCGGGGGGGCCCTACGAGCAGTACTTC
CASRLAGGPYEQYF